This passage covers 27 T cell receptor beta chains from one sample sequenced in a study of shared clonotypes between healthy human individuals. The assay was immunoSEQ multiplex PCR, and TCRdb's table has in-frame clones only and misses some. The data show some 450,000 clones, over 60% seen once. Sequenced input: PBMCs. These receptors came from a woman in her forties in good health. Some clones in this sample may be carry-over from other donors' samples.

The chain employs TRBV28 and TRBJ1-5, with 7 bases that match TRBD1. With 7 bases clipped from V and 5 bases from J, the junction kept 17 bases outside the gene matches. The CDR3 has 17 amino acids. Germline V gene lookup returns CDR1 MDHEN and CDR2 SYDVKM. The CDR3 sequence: CASTSHPGAGGYQPQHF. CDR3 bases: TGTGCCAGCACATCCCATCCTGGGGCAGGGGGGTATCAGCCCCAGCATTTT.

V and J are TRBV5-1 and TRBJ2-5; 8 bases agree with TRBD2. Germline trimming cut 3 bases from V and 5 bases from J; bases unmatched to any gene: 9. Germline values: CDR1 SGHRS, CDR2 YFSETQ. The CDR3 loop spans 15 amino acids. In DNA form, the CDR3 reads TGCGCCAGCAGCTGGGGGGGTACTAGCGGTGAGACCCAGTACTTC. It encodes CASSWGGTSGETQYF.

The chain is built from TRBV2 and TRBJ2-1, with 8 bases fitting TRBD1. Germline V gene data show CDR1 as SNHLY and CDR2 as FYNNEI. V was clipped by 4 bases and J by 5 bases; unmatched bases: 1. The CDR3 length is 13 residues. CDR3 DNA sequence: TGTGCCAGCAGTGTGGGACAGGACAATGAGCAGTTCTTC. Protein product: CASSVGQDNEQFF.

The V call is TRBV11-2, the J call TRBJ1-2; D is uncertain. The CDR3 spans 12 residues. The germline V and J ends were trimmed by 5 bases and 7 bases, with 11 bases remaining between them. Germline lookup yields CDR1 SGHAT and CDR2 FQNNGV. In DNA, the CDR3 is TGTGCCAGCAGCCCAAGCGCGGCTGGCTACACCTTC. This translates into CASSPSAAGYTF.

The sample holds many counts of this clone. CDR3: CASTPGYRETQYF. CDR3 coding DNA: TGTGCCAGCACTCCGGGATACCGAGAGACCCAGTACTTC. V usage is TRBV6-5 and J usage is TRBJ2-5, with D possibly matching TRBD2 (5 bases). V was pared by 7 bases and J by 4 bases, with 13 bases between. The germline gives CDR1 MNHEY, CDR2 SVGAGI. The CDR3 is made up of 13 amino acids.

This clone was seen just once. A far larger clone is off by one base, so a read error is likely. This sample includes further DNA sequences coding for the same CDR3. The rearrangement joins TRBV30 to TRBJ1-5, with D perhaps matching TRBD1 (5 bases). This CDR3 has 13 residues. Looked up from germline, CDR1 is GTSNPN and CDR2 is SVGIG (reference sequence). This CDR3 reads CAWADSFNQPQHF. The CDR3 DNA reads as TGTGCCTGGGCAGACAGTTTCAATCAGCCTCAGCATTTT.

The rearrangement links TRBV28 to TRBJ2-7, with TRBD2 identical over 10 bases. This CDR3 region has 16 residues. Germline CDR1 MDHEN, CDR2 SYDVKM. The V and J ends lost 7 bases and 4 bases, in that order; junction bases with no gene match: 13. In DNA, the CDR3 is TGTGCCAGCACCAGAGCGGCTAGCGGGAGTAGGTACGAGCAGTACTTC. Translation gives CASTRAASGSRYEQYF.

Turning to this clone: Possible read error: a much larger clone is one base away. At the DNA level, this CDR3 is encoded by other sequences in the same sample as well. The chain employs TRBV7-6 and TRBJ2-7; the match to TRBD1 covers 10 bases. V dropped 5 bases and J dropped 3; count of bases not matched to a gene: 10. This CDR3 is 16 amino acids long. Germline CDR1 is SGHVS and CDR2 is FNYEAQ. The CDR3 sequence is CASSPGQGGGVYEQYF. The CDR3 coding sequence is TGTGCCAGCAGCCCAGGACAGGGGGGAGGGGTCTACGAGCAGTACTTC.

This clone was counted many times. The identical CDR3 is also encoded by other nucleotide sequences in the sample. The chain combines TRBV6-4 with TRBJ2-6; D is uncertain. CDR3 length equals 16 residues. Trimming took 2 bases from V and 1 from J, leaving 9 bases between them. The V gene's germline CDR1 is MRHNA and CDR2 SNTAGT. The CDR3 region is CASSDGKGSGANVLTF. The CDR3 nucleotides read TGTGCCAGCAGTGACGGGAAGGGATCTGGGGCCAACGTCCTGACTTTC.

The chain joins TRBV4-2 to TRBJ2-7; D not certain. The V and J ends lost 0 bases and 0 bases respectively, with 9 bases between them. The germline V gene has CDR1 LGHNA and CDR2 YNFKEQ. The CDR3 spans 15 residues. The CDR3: CASSQEWDSSYEQYF. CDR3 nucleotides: TGTGCCAGCAGCCAAGAATGGGATAGCTCCTACGAGCAGTACTTC.

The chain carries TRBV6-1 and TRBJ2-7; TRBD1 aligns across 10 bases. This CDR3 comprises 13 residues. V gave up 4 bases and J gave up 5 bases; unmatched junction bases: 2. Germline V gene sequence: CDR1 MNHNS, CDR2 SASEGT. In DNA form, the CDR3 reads TGTGCCAGCAGTGGACAGGGGGCCAACGAGCAGTACTTC. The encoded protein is CASSGQGANEQYF.

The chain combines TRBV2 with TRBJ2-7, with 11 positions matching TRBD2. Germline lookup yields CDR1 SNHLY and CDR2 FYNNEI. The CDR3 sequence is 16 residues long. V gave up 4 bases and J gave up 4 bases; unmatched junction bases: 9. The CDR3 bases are TGTGCCAGCAGTGCGGGCGGGACTAGCGGACCTTACGAGCAGTACTTC. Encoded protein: CASSAGGTSGPYEQYF.

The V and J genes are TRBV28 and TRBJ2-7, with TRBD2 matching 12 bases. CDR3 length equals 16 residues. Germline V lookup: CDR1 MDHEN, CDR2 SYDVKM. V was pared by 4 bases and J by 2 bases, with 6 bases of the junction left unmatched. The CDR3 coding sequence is TGTGCCAGCAGTTCGGGGACTAGCGGGCGGCCCTACGAGCAGTACTTC. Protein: CASSSGTSGRPYEQYF.

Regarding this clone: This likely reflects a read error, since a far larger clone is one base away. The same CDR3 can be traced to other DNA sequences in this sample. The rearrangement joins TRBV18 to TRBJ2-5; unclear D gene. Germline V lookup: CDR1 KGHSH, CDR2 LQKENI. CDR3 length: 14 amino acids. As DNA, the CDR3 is TGCGCCAGCTCACCACCGTCCGGCCGGGAGACCCAGTACTTC. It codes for CASSPPSGRETQYF.

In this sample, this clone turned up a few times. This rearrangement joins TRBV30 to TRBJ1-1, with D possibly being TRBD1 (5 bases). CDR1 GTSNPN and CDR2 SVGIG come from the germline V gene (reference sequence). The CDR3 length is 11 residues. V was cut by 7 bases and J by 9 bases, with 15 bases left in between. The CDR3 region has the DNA TGTGCCTTTCCGGTCGAGGGGAAAGCTTTCTTT. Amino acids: CAFPVEGKAFF. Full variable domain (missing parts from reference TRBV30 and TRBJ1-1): SQTIHQWPATLVQPVGSPLSLECTVEGTSNPNLYWYRQAAGRGLQLLFYSVGIGQISSEVPQNLSASRPQDRQFILSSKKLLLSDSGFYLCAFPVEGKAFFGQGTRLTVV.

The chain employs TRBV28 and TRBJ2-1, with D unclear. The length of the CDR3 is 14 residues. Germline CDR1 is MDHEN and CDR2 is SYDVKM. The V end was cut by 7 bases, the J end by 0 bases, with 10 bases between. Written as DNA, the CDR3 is TGTGCCAGCAACGGCGGAAGCTCCTACAATGAGCAGTTCTTC. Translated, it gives CASNGGSSYNEQFF. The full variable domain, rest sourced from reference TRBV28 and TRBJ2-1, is DVKVTQSSRYLVKRTGEKVFLECVQDMDHENMFWYRQDPGLGLRLIYFSYDVKMKEKGDIPEGYSVSREKKERFSLILESASTNQTSMYLCASNGGSSYNEQFFGPGTRLTVL.

CDR3 sequence: CASSLEDSSYNEQFF. In DNA, the CDR3 is TGTGCCAGCAGCTTAGAGGACTCCTCCTACAATGAGCAGTTCTTC. The chain combines TRBV11-2 with TRBJ2-1; D might be TRBD2 (5 bases). The length of the CDR3 is 15 residues. Germline loops: CDR1 SGHAT, CDR2 FQNNGV. V gave up 0 bases and J gave up 0 bases, with 6 bases separating them.

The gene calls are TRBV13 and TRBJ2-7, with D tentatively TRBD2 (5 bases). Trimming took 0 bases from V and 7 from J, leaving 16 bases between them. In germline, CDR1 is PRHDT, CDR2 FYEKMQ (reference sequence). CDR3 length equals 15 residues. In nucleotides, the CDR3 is TGTGCCAGCAGCTTAGGCTCCGGGATCCAAGGGGAGCAGTACTTC. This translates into CASSLGSGIQGEQYF.

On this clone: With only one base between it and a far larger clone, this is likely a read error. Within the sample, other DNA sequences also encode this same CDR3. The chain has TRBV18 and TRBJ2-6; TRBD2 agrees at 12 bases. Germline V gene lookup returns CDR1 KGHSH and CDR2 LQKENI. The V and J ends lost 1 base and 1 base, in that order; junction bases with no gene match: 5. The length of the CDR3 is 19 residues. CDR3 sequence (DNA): TGTGCCAGCTCACCACTCGCGCTAGCGGGAGGGTCTGGGGCCAACGTCCTGACTTTC. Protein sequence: CASSPLALAGGSGANVLTF.

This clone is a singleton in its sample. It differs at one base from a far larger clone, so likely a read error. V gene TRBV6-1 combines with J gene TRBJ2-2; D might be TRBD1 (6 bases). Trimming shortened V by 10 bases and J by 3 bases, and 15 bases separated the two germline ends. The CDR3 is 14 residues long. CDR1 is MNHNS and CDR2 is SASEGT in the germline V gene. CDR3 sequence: CATIQDRYTGELFF. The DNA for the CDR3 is TGTGCCACCATCCAGGACAGATACACCGGGGAGCTGTTTTTT.

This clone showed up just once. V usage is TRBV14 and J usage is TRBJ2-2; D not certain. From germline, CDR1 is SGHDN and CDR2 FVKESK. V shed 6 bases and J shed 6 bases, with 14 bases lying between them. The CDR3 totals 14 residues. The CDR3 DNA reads TGTGCCAGCAGTATCCAGAGAATATCCGGGGAGCTGTTTTTT. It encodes CASSIQRISGELFF.

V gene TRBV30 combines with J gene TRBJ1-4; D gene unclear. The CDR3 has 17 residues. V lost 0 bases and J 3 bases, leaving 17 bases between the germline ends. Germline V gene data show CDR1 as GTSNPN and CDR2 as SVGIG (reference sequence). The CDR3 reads CAWSVTSNRGANEKLFF. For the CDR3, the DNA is TGTGCCTGGAGTGTAACCTCCAACCGGGGAGCTAATGAAAAACTGTTTTTT. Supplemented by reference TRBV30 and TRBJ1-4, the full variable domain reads SQTIHQWPATLVQPVGSPLSLECTVEGTSNPNLYWYRQAAGRGLQLLFYSVGIGQISSEVPQNLSASRPQDRQFILSSKKLLLSDSGFYLCAWSVTSNRGANEKLFFGSGTQLSVL.

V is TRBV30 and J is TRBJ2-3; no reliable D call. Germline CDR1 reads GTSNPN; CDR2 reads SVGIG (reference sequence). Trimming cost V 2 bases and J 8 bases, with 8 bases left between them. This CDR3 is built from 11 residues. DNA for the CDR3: TGTGCCTGGAGTCACGGTGGTACGCAGTATTTT. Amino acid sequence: CAWSHGGTQYF.

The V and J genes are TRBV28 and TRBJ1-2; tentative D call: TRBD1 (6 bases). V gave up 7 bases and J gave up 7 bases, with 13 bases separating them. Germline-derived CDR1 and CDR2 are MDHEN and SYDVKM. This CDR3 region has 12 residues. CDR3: CASTDRTAGYTF. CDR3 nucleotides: TGTGCCAGCACCGACCGGACAGCTGGCTACACCTTC.

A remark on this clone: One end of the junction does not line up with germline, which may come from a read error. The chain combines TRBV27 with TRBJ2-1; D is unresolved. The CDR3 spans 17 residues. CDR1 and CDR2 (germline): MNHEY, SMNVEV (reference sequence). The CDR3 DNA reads TGTGCCAGCAGTTTCCTAGGTGATAGCCGCTCCCACAATGAGCAGTTCTTC. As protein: CASSFLGDSRSHNEQFF.

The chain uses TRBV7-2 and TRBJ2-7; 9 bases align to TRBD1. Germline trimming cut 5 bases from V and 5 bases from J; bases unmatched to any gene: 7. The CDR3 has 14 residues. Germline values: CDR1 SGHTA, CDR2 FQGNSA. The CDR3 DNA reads TGTGCCAGCAGCGCCTGGGACAGGGACCACGAGCAGTACTTC. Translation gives CASSAWDRDHEQYF.

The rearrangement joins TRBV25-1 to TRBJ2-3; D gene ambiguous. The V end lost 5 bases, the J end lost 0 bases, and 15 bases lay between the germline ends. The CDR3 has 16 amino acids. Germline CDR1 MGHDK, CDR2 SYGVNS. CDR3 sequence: CASSWTVLSSTDTQYF. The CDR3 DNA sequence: TGTGCCAGCAGTTGGACGGTTTTGTCTAGCACAGATACGCAGTATTTT.